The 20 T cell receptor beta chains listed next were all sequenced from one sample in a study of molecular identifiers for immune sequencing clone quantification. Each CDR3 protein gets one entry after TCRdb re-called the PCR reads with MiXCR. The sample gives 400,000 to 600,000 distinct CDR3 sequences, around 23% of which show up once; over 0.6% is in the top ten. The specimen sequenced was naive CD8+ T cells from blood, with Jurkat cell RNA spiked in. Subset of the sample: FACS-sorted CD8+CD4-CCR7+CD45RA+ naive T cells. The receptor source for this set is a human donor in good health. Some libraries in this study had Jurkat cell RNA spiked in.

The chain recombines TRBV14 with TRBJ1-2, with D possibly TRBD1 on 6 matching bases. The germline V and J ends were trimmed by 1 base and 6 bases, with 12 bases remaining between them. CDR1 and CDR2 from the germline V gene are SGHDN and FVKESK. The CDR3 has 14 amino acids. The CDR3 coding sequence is TGTGCCAGCAGCCAAGCCGGGGGCTACCATGGCTACACCTTC. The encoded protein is CASSQAGGYHGYTF.

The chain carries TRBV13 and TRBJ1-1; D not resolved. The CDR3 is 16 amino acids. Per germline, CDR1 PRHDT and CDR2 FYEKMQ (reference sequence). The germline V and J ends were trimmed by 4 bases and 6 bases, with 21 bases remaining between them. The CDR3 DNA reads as TGTGCCAGCAGCTCAGAGGGTCGGATAGGCGACGCTGAAGCTTTCTTT. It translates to CASSSEGRIGDAEAFF.

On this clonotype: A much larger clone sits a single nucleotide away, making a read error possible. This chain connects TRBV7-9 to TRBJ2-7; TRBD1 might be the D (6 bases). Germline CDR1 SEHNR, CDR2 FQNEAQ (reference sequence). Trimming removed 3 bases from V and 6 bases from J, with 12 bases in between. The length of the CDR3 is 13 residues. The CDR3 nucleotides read TGTGCCAGCAGCTTCGACAGGAGGCCCGAGCAGTACTTC. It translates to CASSFDRRPEQYF. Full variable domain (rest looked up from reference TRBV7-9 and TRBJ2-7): DTGVSQNPRHKITKRGQNVTFRCDPISEHNRLYWYRQTLGQGPEFLTYFQNEAQLEKSRLLSDRFSAERPKGSFSTLEIQRTEQGDSAMYLCASSFDRRPEQYFGPGTRLTVT.

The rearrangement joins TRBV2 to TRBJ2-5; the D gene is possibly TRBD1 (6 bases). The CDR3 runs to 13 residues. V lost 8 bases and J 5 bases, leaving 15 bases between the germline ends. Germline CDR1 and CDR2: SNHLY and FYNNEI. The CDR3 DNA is TGTGCCAGCCCGGGCCAGGGGCTGGAGACCCAGTACTTC. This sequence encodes CASPGQGLETQYF. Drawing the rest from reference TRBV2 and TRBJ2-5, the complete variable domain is EPEVTQTPSHQVTQMGQEVILRCVPISNHLYFYWYRQILGQKVEFLVSFYNNEISEKSEIFDDQFSVERPDGSNFTLKIRSTKLEDSAMYFCASPGQGLETQYFGPGTRLLVL.

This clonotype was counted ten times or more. The CDR3 region has the DNA TGTGCCAGCAGTTATCGGGCCTTTCCTGAAAAACTGTTTTTT. It translates to CASSYRAFPEKLFF. The J gene is TRBJ1-4, the V gene TRBV6-5; D remains unclear. The CDR3 runs 14 residues. V gave up 3 bases and J gave up 7 bases, with 12 bases separating them. The germline CDR1 and CDR2 sequences are MNHEY and SVGAGI.

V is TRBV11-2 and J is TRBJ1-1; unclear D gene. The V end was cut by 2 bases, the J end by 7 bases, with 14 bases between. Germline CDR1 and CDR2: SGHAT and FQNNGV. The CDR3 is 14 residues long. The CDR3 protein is CASSLLTGTDEAFF. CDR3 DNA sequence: TGTGCCAGCAGCTTACTTACGGGAACTGATGAAGCTTTCTTT.

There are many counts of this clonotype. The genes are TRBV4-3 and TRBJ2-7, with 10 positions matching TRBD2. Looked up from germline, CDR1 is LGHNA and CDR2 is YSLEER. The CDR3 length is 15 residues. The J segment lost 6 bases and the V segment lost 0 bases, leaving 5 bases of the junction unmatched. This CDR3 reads CASSQDILAGVEQYF. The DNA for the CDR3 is TGCGCCAGCAGCCAAGATATCCTAGCGGGGGTCGAGCAGTACTTC.

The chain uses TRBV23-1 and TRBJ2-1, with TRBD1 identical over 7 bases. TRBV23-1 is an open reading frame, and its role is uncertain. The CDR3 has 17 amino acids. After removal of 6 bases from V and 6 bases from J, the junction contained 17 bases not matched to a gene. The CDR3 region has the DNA TGCGCCAGCAGCCGCGACCAACAGGGGACGGAGTTCAATGAGCAGTTCTTC. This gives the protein CASSRDQQGTEFNEQFF.

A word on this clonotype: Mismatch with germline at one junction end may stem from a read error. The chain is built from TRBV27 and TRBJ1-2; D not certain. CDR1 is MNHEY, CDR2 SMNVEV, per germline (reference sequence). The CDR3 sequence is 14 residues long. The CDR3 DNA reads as TGTGCCAGCAGCTTGCAGTCGACTAACCATGGCTACACCTTC. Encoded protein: CASSLQSTNHGYTF.

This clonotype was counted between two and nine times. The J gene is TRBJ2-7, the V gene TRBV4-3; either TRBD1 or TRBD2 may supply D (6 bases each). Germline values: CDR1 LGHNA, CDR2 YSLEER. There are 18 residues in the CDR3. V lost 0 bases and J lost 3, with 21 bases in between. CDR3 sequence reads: CASSQDIRGRLGVYEQYF. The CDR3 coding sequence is TGCGCCAGCAGCCAAGATATAAGGGGGAGGCTGGGAGTCTACGAGCAGTACTTC.

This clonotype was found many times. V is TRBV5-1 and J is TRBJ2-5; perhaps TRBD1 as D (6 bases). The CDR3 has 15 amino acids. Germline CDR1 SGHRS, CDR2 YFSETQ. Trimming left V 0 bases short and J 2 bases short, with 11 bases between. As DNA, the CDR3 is TGCGCCAGCAGCTTGGAGGACAGATGGCAAGAGACCCAGTACTTC. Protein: CASSLEDRWQETQYF.

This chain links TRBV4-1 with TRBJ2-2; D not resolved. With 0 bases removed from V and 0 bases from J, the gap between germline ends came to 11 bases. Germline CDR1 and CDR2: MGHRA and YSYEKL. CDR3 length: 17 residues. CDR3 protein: CASSQDKKGTNTGELFF. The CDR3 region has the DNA TGCGCCAGCAGCCAAGATAAAAAGGGAACGAACACCGGGGAGCTGTTTTTT.

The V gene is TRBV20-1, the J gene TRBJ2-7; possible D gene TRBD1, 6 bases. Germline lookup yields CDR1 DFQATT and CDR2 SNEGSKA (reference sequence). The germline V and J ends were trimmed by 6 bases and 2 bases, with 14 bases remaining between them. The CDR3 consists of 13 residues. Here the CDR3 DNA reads TGCAGTGCCTCAGGGGTGGGGCCCTACGAGCAGTACTTC. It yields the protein CSASGVGPYEQYF.

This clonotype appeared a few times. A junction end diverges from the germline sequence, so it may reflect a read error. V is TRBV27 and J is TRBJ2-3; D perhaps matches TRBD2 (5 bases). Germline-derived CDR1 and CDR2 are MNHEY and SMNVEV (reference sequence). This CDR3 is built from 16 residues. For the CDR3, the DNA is TGTGCCAGCAGTTTCACCCTTTCCCGGGGAGCAGATACGCGGTATTTT. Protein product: CASSFTLSRGADTRYF.

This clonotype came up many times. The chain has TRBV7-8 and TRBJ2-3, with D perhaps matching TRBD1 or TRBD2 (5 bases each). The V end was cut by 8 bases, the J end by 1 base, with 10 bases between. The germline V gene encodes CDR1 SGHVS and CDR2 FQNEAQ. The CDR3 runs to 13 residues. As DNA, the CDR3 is TGTGCCAGCCTGGGACCGCGCACAGATACGCAGTATTTT. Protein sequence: CASLGPRTDTQYF.

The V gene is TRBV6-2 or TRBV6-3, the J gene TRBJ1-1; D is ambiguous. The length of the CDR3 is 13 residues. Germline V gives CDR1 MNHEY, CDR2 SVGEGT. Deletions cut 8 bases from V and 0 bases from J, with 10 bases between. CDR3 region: CASSNKLNTEAFF. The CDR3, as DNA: TGTGCCAGCTCGAACAAACTGAACACTGAAGCTTTCTTT.

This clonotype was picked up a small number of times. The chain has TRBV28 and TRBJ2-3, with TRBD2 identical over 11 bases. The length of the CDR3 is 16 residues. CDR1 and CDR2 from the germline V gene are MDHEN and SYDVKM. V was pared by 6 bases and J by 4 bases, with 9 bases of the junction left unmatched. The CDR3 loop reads CASRPLAGDEPDTQYF. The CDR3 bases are TGTGCCAGCAGGCCACTAGCGGGGGATGAACCAGATACGCAGTATTTT.

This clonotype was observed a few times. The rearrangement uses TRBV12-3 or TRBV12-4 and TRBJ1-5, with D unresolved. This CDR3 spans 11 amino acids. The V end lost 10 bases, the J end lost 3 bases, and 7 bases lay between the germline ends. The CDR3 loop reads CANGNNQPQHF. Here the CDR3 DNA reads TGTGCCAATGGGAACAATCAGCCCCAGCATTTT.

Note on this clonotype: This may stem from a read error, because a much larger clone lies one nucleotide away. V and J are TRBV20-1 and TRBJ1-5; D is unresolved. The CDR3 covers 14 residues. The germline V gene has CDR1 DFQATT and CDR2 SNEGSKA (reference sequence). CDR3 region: CSARGRFVDQLQHF. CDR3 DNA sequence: TGCAGTGCTAGGGGGAGGTTTGTCGATCAGCTCCAGCATTTT.

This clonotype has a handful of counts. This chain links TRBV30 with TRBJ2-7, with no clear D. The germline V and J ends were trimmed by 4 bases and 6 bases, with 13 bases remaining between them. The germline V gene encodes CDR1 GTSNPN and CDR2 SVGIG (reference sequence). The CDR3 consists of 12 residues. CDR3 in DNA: TGTGCCTGGACCGCTCCCCCTGGCGAGCAGTACTTC. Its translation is CAWTAPPGEQYF.